This T cell receptor (beta chain) was recovered during a study of blood T cell repertoires in COVID-19. Study overall: COVID-19 samples from acute and convalescent phases originated in the United States, Italy and Spain. PBMCs, B-cell-depleted T cells, or T cells provided the cDNA or gDNA that made up the material.

Authors' processing steps: The authors estimated nucleated cell counts from reference gene primer amplification. The table came from immunoSEQ multiplex PCR; TCRdb's copy has only in-frame clones and leaves some out. Clone size and the V and J calls come from that table; the DNA yielded D and trimming. The sample holds 250,000 to 350,000 clones, around 90% seen once. There are 13 residues in the CDR3. The trim removed 9 bases at V and 2 bases at J, leaving 2 bases unmatched. The germline gives CDR1 KGHDR, CDR2 SFDVKD. The chain uses TRBV24-1 and TRBJ1-1, with TRBD1 matching 10 bases. Sequenced input: peripheral blood. This sequence was found in a man aged 18 to 29 with active or convalescent COVID-19. CDR3 region: CATRQGANTEAFF. The DNA for the CDR3 is TGTGCCACCCGACAGGGGGCCAACACTGAAGCTTTCTTT.